Listed here is a single TCR beta chain. Its antigen is unknown. CDR3 length: 12 residues. Trimming removed 4 bases from V and 4 bases from J, with 7 bases in between. Looked up from germline, CDR1 is SGHNT and CDR2 is YENEEA. This entry is derived from a study of OX40 agonist ivuxolimab in advanced cancers. The overall study: Having had anti-PD-1, anti-PD-L1 or anti-CTLA-4 therapy before was allowed, and roughly 40% had some. Study outcomes and limitations: Antigens targeted by the expanded peripheral T cells were not determined.

Only in-frame clones appear in the TCRdb table, and some are missing; sequencing was by immunoSEQ multiplex PCR. The sample lists 65,000 to 70,000 clones, 90% seen once, with about 10% in the top ten. The starting material was CD4+ or CD8+ T cells sorted from blood, obtained in a trial of the OX40 agonist ivuxolimab. The V gene is TRBV11-3, the J gene TRBJ2-5; D is ambiguous. The receptor comes from an adult with an advanced solid tumor such as melanoma, head and neck, liver or kidney cancer. The CDR3 nucleotides read TGTGCCAGCAGCTATGGTTTAGAGACCCAGTACTTC. This encodes CASSYGLETQYF.